This T cell receptor (beta chain) was captured by sequencing in a study of cytomegalovirus exposure and HLA in healthy donors. It was with 60 Vbeta and 13 Jbeta primers that the PCR ran. The method was immunoSEQ multiplex PCR; TCRdb's version includes in-frame clones alone and lacks a portion of them. The profile shows approximately 180,000 clones, 80% of them singletons. Study-level results: For most TCR sequences rarity was the rule, although some public TCRs occurred in many donors.

Trimming stripped 2 bases from V and 3 bases from J, with 10 bases between. Germline assignment: CDR1 MNHEY and CDR2 SVGAGI. The CDR3 sequence is 15 residues long. As concerns this clone: Antigen unknown.

This TCR derives from a man aged 25-45 years in good health and CMV-seropositive. The sample consisted of PBMCs. The V gene is TRBV6-5, the J gene TRBJ2-2; no definite D call. The CDR3 spells CASSYGTDYTGELFF. CDR3 sequence (DNA): TGTGCCAGCAGTTACGGTACAGATTACACCGGGGAGCTGTTTTTT.